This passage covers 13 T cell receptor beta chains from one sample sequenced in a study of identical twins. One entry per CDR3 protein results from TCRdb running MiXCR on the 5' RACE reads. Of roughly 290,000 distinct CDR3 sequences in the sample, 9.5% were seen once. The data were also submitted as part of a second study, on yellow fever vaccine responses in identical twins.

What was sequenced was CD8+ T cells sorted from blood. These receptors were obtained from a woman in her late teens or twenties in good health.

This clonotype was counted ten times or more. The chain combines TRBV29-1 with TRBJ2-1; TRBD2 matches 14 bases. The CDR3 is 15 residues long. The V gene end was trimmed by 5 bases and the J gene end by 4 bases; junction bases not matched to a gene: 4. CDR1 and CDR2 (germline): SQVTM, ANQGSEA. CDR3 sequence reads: CSVQGLAGDYNEQFF. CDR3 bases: TGCAGCGTTCAGGGACTAGCGGGAGATTACAATGAGCAGTTCTTC.

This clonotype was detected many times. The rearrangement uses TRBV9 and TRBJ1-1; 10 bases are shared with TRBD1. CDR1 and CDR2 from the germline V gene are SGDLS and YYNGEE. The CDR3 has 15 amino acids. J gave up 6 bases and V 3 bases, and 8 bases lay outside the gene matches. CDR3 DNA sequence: TGTGCCAGCAGCGCCCCGGGACAGGGGATCGCTGAAGCTTTCTTT. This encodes CASSAPGQGIAEAFF.

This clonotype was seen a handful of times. CDR3: CATSRGLAANYEQYF. The CDR3 region has the DNA TGTGCCACCAGCAGAGGGCTAGCGGCAAACTACGAGCAGTACTTC. The chain is built from TRBV15 and TRBJ2-7, with 7 bases that match TRBD2. Germline assignment: CDR1 LNHNV and CDR2 YYDKDF (reference sequence). This CDR3 comprises 15 residues. V shed 1 base and J 3 bases; nucleotides not matched to a gene: 6.

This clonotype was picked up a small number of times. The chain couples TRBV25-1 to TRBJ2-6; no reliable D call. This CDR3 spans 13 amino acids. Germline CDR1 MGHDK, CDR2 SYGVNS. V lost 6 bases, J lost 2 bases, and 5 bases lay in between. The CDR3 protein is CASRSPGANVLTF. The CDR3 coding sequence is TGTGCCAGCAGGTCCCCTGGGGCCAACGTCCTGACTTTC.

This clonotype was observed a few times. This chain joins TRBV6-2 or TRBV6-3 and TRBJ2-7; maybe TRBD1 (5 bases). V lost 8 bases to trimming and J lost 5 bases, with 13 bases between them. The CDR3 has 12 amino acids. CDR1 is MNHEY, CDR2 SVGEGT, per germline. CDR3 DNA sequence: TGTGCCAGCGGCTGGGGCACGGACGAGCAGTACTTC. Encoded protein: CASGWGTDEQYF.

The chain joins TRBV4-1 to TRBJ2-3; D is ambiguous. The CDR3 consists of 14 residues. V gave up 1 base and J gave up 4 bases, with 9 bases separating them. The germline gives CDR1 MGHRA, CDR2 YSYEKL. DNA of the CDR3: TGCGCCAGCAGCCAAGTCATGGCAGCAGATACGCAGTATTTT. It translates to CASSQVMAADTQYF.

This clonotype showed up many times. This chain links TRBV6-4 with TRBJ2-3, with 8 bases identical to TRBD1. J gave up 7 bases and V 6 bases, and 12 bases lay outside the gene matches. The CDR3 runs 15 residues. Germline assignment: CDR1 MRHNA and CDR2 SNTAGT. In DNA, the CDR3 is TGTGCCAGCAGCCCCGGACAGGGAGATTTGTATACGCAGTATTTT. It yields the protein CASSPGQGDLYTQYF.

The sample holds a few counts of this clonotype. CDR3 DNA sequence: TGTGCCAGCAGGTTTGAACGGGCAGACTATGGCTACACCTTC. Translation: CASRFERADYGYTF. This chain joins TRBV7-9 and TRBJ1-2; D remains unclear. The V gene's germline CDR1 is SEHNR and CDR2 FQNEAQ (reference sequence). The V end lost 6 bases, the J end lost 3 bases, and 14 bases lay between the germline ends. This CDR3 region has 14 residues. Using reference TRBV7-9 and TRBJ1-2 for the parts outside the CDR3, the full variable domain is DTGVSQNPRHKITKRGQNVTFRCDPISEHNRLYWYRQTLGQGPEFLTYFQNEAQLEKSRLLSDRFSAERPKGSFSTLEIQRTEQGDSAMYLCASRFERADYGYTFGSGTRLTVV.

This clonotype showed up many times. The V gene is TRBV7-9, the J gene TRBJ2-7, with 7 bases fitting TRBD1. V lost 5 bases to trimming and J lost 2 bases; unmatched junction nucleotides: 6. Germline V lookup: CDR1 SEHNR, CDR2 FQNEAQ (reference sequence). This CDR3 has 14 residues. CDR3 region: CASSPPGTAYEQYF. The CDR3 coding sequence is TGTGCCAGCAGCCCTCCCGGGACAGCCTACGAGCAGTACTTC.

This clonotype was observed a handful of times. The CDR3 sequence is CSAILAGAGGEQYF. The CDR3 nucleotides are TGCAGTGCTATCCTAGCGGGGGCTGGGGGCGAGCAGTACTTC. The rearrangement links TRBV20-1 to TRBJ2-7; 10 bases line up with TRBD2. Germline assignment: CDR1 DFQATT and CDR2 SNEGSKA (reference sequence). Unmatched junction bases numbered 9, after V lost 4 bases and J lost 6 bases. This CDR3 is built from 14 residues.

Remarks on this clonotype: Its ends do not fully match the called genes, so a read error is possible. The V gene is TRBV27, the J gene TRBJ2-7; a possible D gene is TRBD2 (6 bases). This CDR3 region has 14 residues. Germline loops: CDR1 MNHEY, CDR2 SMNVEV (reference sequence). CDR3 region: CGSSLGGATHEQYF. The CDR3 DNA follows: TGTGGCAGCAGTTTGGGCGGGGCGACCCACGAGCAGTACTTC.

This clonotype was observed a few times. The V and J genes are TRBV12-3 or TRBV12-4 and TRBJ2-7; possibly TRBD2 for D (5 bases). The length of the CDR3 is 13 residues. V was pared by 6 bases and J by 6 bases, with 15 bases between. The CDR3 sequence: CASSHLGAVEQYF. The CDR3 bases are TGTGCCAGCAGCCACCTGGGAGCGGTCGAGCAGTACTTC.

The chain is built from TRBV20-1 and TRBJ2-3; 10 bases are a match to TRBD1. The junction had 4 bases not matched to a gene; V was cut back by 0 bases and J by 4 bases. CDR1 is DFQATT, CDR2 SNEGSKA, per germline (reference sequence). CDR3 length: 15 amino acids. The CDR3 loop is CSARDLGQGPDTQYF. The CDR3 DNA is TGCAGTGCTAGAGATCTGGGACAGGGGCCAGATACGCAGTATTTT.